A single sample is the source of the 30 T cell receptor beta chains below, sequenced in a study of T cell changes during pregnancy in multiple sclerosis. The repertoire was sequenced with immunoSEQ multiplex PCR; TCRdb's copy has only in-frame clones and lacks some. The data show around 99,000 clones, just under 95% seen once. Sample: peripheral blood, taken in the third trimester of pregnancy. These receptors all come from a female donor in good health, enrolled as a control in a pregnancy study.

The chain joins TRBV7-3 to TRBJ2-7; D remains unclear. The ends were cut back, 1 base at V and 4 bases at J, with 14 bases in the middle. The CDR3 covers 15 residues. CDR1 is SGHTA, CDR2 FQGTGA, per germline. CDR3 loop: CASSLSGRLDYEQYF. CDR3 in DNA: TGTGCCAGCAGCTTAAGTGGCAGACTCGATTACGAGCAGTACTTC.

This clone was counted a single time. The rearrangement joins TRBV19 to TRBJ2-5, with 8 bases identical to TRBD1. The CDR3 sequence is 18 residues long. Unmatched junction bases numbered 19, after V lost 5 bases and J lost 5 bases. Germline-derived CDR1 and CDR2 are LNHDA and SQIVND (reference sequence). In DNA, the CDR3 is TGTGCCAGTAGTCCAAGAGTCCGGGACAGGAAAGATCGGGAGACCCAGTACTTC. Translation: CASSPRVRDRKDRETQYF.

The chain couples TRBV7-3 to TRBJ2-7, with TRBD1 matching over 10 bases. The germline V gene has CDR1 SGHTA and CDR2 FQGTGA. The junction had 1 base not matched to a gene; V was cut back by 3 bases and J by 5 bases. This CDR3 is built from 13 residues. The CDR3 nucleotides read TGTGCCAGCAGCTTGGGGACAGGGGACGAGCAGTACTTC. It codes for CASSLGTGDEQYF.

The chain carries TRBV6-5 and TRBJ1-2; D uncertain. The V and J ends lost 7 bases and 2 bases respectively, with 8 bases between them. This CDR3 is 12 amino acids long. Germline V CDR1 and CDR2: MNHEY, SVGAGI. In DNA form, the CDR3 reads TGTGCCAGCACATCGGTCAACTATGGCTACACCTTC. Its translation: CASTSVNYGYTF.

DNA of the CDR3: TGCGCCAGCAGCCAAGATCCCGCGGGGGGTGCCGCCGGTACGCAGTATTTT. It encodes CASSQDPAGGAAGTQYF. The chain joins TRBV4-3 to TRBJ2-3; 8 bases line up with TRBD2. Germline assignment: CDR1 LGHNA and CDR2 YSLEER. The CDR3 runs to 17 residues. J was trimmed by 8 bases and V by 0 bases; bases with no gene match: 13.

This chain joins TRBV6-1 and TRBJ1-3, with D perhaps TRBD1 (6 bases). Germline values: CDR1 MNHNS, CDR2 SASEGT. V gave up 4 bases and J gave up 0 bases, with 10 bases separating them. The CDR3 is 15 amino acids. CDR3 DNA sequence: TGTGCCAGCAGTGGACAGGTTTTCTCTGGAAACACCATATATTTT. Translating it yields CASSGQVFSGNTIYF.

The rearrangement uses TRBV29-1 and TRBJ2-2; 7 bases are a match to TRBD1. V trimming: 3 bases; J trimming: 3 bases; junction bases outside the gene matches: 4. The CDR3 sequence is 14 residues long. Per germline, CDR1 SQVTM and CDR2 ANQGSEA. The CDR3 region is CSVDFQGDTGELFF. CDR3 nucleotide sequence: TGCAGCGTTGACTTCCAGGGGGACACCGGGGAGCTGTTTTTT.

A single count supports this clone. The chain links TRBV27 to TRBJ2-2, with a tentative D call TRBD2 (5 bases). Germline values: CDR1 MNHEY, CDR2 SMNVEV (reference sequence). The CDR3 totals 18 residues. V was pared by 1 base and J by 0 bases, with 15 bases between. The CDR3 reads CASSLFPPEETNTGELFF. CDR3 nucleotides: TGTGCCAGCAGTTTATTCCCCCCGGAGGAAACGAACACCGGGGAGCTGTTTTTT.

The chain's CDR3 is CAWSVGTNGNTIYF. CDR3 sequence (DNA): TGTGCCTGGAGTGTTGGGACAAACGGAAACACCATATATTTT. The chain uses TRBV30 and TRBJ1-3; possible D gene TRBD1, 6 bases. The CDR3 loop spans 14 amino acids. Germline lookup yields CDR1 GTSNPN and CDR2 SVGIG (reference sequence). V was clipped by 0 bases and J by 4 bases, with 10 bases between them.

The chain combines TRBV7-2 with TRBJ2-7; D unclear. V shed 3 bases and J shed 6 bases, with 12 bases lying between them. Germline CDR1 and CDR2: SGHTA and FQGNSA. The CDR3 totals 13 residues. The CDR3 sequence: CASSFTVAVEQYF. The CDR3 nucleotides are TGTGCCAGCAGCTTTACTGTAGCCGTCGAGCAGTACTTC.

The chain combines TRBV11-2 with TRBJ2-1, with 10 bases identical to TRBD2. Germline loops: CDR1 SGHAT, CDR2 FQNNGV. The CDR3 runs 16 residues. V lost 3 bases, J lost 6 bases, and 8 bases stayed unmatched. This chain's CDR3 is CASSLPAGGPLNEQFF. Written as DNA, the CDR3 is TGTGCCAGCAGCTTGCCAGCGGGGGGGCCTCTCAATGAGCAGTTCTTC. Full variable domain (rest looked up from reference TRBV11-2 and TRBJ2-1): EAGVAQSPRYKIIEKRQSVAFWCNPISGHATLYWYQQILGQGPKLLIQFQNNGVVDDSQLPKDRFSAERLKGVDSTLKIQPAKLEDSAVYLCASSLPAGGPLNEQFFGPGTRLTVL.

The chain employs TRBV30 and TRBJ2-1, with 7 bases fitting TRBD1. Trimming removed 1 base from V and 4 bases from J; junction bases left unmatched: 1. The CDR3 sequence is 13 residues long. Looked up from germline, CDR1 is GTSNPN and CDR2 is SVGIG (reference sequence). In DNA, the CDR3 is TGTGCCTGGAGTGAGACAGGGTACAATGAGCAGTTCTTC. This codes for CAWSETGYNEQFF. The whole variable domain, filled in from reference TRBV30 and TRBJ2-1, reads SQTIHQWPATLVQPVGSPLSLECTVEGTSNPNLYWYRQAAGRGLQLLFYSVGIGQISSEVPQNLSASRPQDRQFILSSKKLLLSDSGFYLCAWSETGYNEQFFGPGTRLTVL.

This chain joins TRBV25-1 and TRBJ1-2; no definite D call. Germline values: CDR1 MGHDK, CDR2 SYGVNS. The CDR3 consists of 13 residues. V was shortened by 0 bases and J by 5 bases, with 7 bases between the two germline ends. The CDR3, as DNA: TGTGCCAGCAGTGAATATTCCTCGTATGGCTACACCTTC. Translating it yields CASSEYSSYGYTF.

The J gene is TRBJ2-7, the V gene TRBV4-3; 7 positions match TRBD1. Trimming cost V 4 bases and J 7 bases; bases outside gene matches: 10. The CDR3 is 14 residues long. Per the germline V gene, CDR1 is LGHNA and CDR2 is YSLEER. This CDR3 is CASSPDRILGEQYF. The CDR3 DNA is TGCGCCAGCAGCCCGGACAGGATTCTTGGGGAGCAGTACTTC.

The chain joins TRBV6-1 to TRBJ2-1; 7 bases align to TRBD1. The ends lost 5 bases at V and 9 bases at J; junction bases unmatched: 13. The CDR3 length is 15 residues. Germline-derived CDR1 and CDR2 are MNHNS and SASEGT. Here the CDR3 DNA reads TGTGCCAGCAGTATACAGGGGATTGGGTTCGGTGAGCAGTTCTTC. It encodes CASSIQGIGFGEQFF.

This rearrangement joins TRBV4-3 to TRBJ2-3; 7 nucleotides agree with TRBD2. V shed 0 bases and J 1 base; nucleotides not matched to a gene: 4. The CDR3 has 16 residues. CDR1 and CDR2 from the germline V gene are LGHNA and YSLEER. CDR3 nucleotide sequence: TGCGCCAGCAGCCAAGATGTCCGGGGGGGCACAGATACGCAGTATTTT. This gives the protein CASSQDVRGGTDTQYF.

V usage is TRBV2 and J usage is TRBJ1-1; TRBD1 matches 9 bases. J gave up 4 bases and V 6 bases, and 3 bases lay outside the gene matches. In germline, CDR1 is SNHLY, CDR2 FYNNEI. CDR3 length: 13 residues. The CDR3 nucleotides read TGTGCCAGCAGGGACAGGGGCGGCACTGAAGCTTTCTTT. It yields the protein CASRDRGGTEAFF.

This chain uses TRBV6-1 with TRBJ1-1; 12 bases map to TRBD1. Per the germline V gene, CDR1 is MNHNS and CDR2 is SASEGT. V lost 8 bases, J lost 11 bases, and 9 bases stayed unmatched. CDR3 size: 13 residues. The CDR3: CASRGQGAFGAFF. The CDR3 DNA reads TGTGCCAGCCGGGGACAGGGGGCTTTCGGCGCTTTCTTT.

The chain recombines TRBV30 with TRBJ2-1; possible D gene TRBD1, 5 bases. The CDR3 covers 14 residues. V was clipped by 0 bases and J by 6 bases, with 12 bases between them. The germline V gene has CDR1 GTSNPN and CDR2 SVGIG (reference sequence). The CDR3 is CAWSVGAAGNEQFF. The CDR3 DNA reads TGTGCCTGGAGTGTAGGGGCCGCCGGCAATGAGCAGTTCTTC.

The chain is built from TRBV11-3 and TRBJ2-3; 7 positions agree with TRBD1. The CDR3 loop spans 14 amino acids. Trimming removed 5 bases from V and 4 bases from J; junction bases left unmatched: 6. The germline gives CDR1 SGHNT, CDR2 YENEEA. CDR3: CASSPTQGADTQYF. For the CDR3, the DNA is TGTGCCAGCAGCCCCACGCAGGGGGCAGATACGCAGTATTTT. Supplemented by reference TRBV11-3 and TRBJ2-3, the full variable domain reads EAGVVQSPRYKIIEKKQPVAFWCNPISGHNTLYWYLQNLGQGPELLIRYENEEAVDDSQLPKDRFSAERLKGVDSTLKIQPAELGDSAVYLCASSPTQGADTQYFGPGTRLTVL.

V and J are TRBV14 and TRBJ1-1; no clear D. The CDR3 extends over 17 amino acids. Germline CDR1 and CDR2: SGHDN and FVKESK. V gave up 5 bases and J gave up 5 bases, with 24 bases separating them. The CDR3: CASSAAPHQEEWTEAFF. The CDR3 DNA sequence: TGTGCCAGCAGCGCCGCGCCCCATCAGGAAGAATGGACTGAAGCTTTCTTT.

This chain links TRBV5-4 with TRBJ1-1, with D perhaps matching TRBD1 (5 bases). Germline CDR1 reads SGHNT; CDR2 reads YYREEE (reference sequence). The CDR3 covers 15 residues. Trimming left V 0 bases short and J 4 bases short, with 13 bases between. CDR3: CASSLDQGGITEAFF. CDR3 DNA: TGTGCCAGCAGCTTGGACCAGGGAGGGATCACTGAAGCTTTCTTT.

The V call is TRBV10-3, the J call TRBJ1-1; 8 bases match TRBD1. This CDR3 is built from 13 residues. Germline V lookup: CDR1 ENHRY, CDR2 SYGVKD. V shed 7 bases, J shed 5 bases, and the junction held 6 bases outside the gene matches. CDR3 region: CAIMRTGRTEAFF. CDR3 coding DNA: TGTGCCATCATGCGGACAGGGAGGACTGAAGCTTTCTTT.

The chain carries TRBV27 and TRBJ2-3; 8 nucleotides line up with TRBD1. Looked up from germline, CDR1 is MNHEY and CDR2 is SMNVEV (reference sequence). The CDR3 has 15 residues. The J segment lost 2 bases and the V segment lost 5 bases, leaving 6 bases of the junction unmatched. The CDR3 DNA reads TGTGCCAGCAGTCCACAGGGGGGTTTCACAGATACGCAGTATTTT. Protein product: CASSPQGGFTDTQYF.

The chain uses TRBV4-2 and TRBJ2-3; 7 bases match TRBD1. J gave up 1 base and V 3 bases, and 4 bases lay outside the gene matches. This CDR3 is built from 15 residues. Germline V gene data show CDR1 as LGHNA and CDR2 as YNFKEQ. CDR3 nucleotide sequence: TGTGCCAGCAGCCAGAGGCAGGGGGGCACAGATACGCAGTATTTT. Its translation is CASSQRQGGTDTQYF.

Concerning this clone itself: An end of the junction does not agree with germline; a read error may underlie this. The rearrangement joins TRBV7-7 to TRBJ1-2, with D perhaps matching TRBD1 (6 bases). The germline gives CDR1 SSHAT, CDR2 FNYEAQ (reference sequence). The CDR3 has 14 amino acids. This CDR3 is CASSPWDKSYGYTF. CDR3 in DNA: TGTGCTAGCAGCCCGTGGGACAAGTCCTATGGCTACACCTTC.

This clone was seen a handful of times. J is TRBJ1-1 and V is TRBV30; D not resolved. This CDR3 region has 13 residues. Germline assignment: CDR1 GTSNPN and CDR2 SVGIG (reference sequence). Trimming left V 0 bases short and J 3 bases short, with 8 bases between. Written as DNA, the CDR3 is TGTGCCTGGAGTGTACGAAGCGACACTGAAGCTTTCTTT. Its protein is CAWSVRSDTEAFF.

The chain uses TRBV2 and TRBJ1-2; D ambiguous. Germline CDR1 SNHLY, CDR2 FYNNEI. Trimming shortened V by 11 bases and J by 4 bases, and 17 bases separated the two germline ends. The CDR3 extends over 13 amino acids. The CDR3, as DNA: TGTGCCGGAGGTTCGGACTCAGCCTATGGCTACACCTTC. Its protein product is CAGGSDSAYGYTF.

In this sample, this clone turned up a few times. The CDR3 DNA follows: TGTGCCAGTAGTATCCCCCTTACGGGTGAAGCTTTCTTT. Translating it yields CASSIPLTGEAFF. The chain recombines TRBV19 with TRBJ1-1; D is unresolved. The CDR3 runs to 13 residues. The germline V gene encodes CDR1 LNHDA and CDR2 SQIVND (reference sequence). V dropped 3 bases and J dropped 7 bases, with 12 bases sitting between them.

J is TRBJ1-1 and V is TRBV27, with D uncertain. Trimming took 2 bases from V and 7 from J, leaving 8 bases between them. Germline CDR1 MNHEY, CDR2 SMNVEV (reference sequence). The CDR3 contains 12 residues. CDR3 nucleotides: TGTGCCAGCAGTTTAACGGGGAGTGAAGCTTTCTTT. Translation: CASSLTGSEAFF.